This T cell receptor beta chain was identified during a study of cytomegalovirus exposure and HLA in healthy donors. General study findings and limits: Associated with HLA alleles at 0.05 false discovery rate in a later analysis were approximately 17,000 TCR beta sequences. Among TCR sequences, most were rare, though some public TCRs appeared in many donors.

The CDR3 has 18 amino acids. A word on this clone: Its antigen is as yet unknown.

The donors comprised healthy bone marrow donors. Nominally healthy donors were sampled, though unrecorded immune exposures were likely. Both 60 Vbeta primers and 13 Jbeta primers went into the PCR. Clones were read by immunoSEQ multiplex PCR, and TCRdb kept only the in-frame ones, dropping some. This table has some 130,000 clones, around 63% appearing once. The receptor's source is a man aged 35-49 years in good health and CMV-seropositive. The sequencing input was PBMCs. This chain links TRBV21-1 with TRBJ2-3; the tabulated D call, TRBD2, remains unverified against the DNA. TRBV21-1 is described as a pseudogene. CDR3 nucleotide sequence: TGTGCCAGCGATGGGGGACTAGCGGGAGGGCCGAGAACAGATACGCAGTATTTT. Translation gives CASDGGLAGGPRTDTQYF.